These 19 T cell receptor beta chains were all obtained from the same sample, sequenced in a study of blood T cell repertoires in COVID-19. TCRdb keeps only in-frame clones here, not all; method: immunoSEQ multiplex PCR. The sample has some 170,000 clones; around 80% are singletons. The material sequenced was peripheral blood. These receptors were collected from an elderly woman with acute or convalescent COVID-19.

This chain connects TRBV28 to TRBJ1-3; no firm D call. Trimming pared 7 bases from V and 1 base from J, leaving 17 bases between. CDR1 and CDR2 (germline): MDHEN, SYDVKM. The CDR3 loop spans 16 amino acids. CDR3 sequence: CASNSFGSSSGNTIYF. CDR3 nucleotide sequence: TGTGCCAGCAATAGTTTCGGGAGCTCATCTGGAAACACCATATATTTT.

The V and J genes are TRBV11-2 and TRBJ2-7; D perhaps matches TRBD2 (6 bases). Deletions cut 1 base from V and 5 bases from J, with 15 bases between. Germline CDR1 reads SGHAT; CDR2 reads FQNNGV. The CDR3 covers 15 residues. Written as DNA, the CDR3 is TGTGCCAGCAGCTTAGGGGCGGGGAGAACCAACGAGCAGTACTTC. It codes for CASSLGAGRTNEQYF.

This chain uses TRBV11-2 with TRBJ2-3; 9 bases fit TRBD2. Germline lookup yields CDR1 SGHAT and CDR2 FQNNGV. J gave up 5 bases and V 3 bases, and 12 bases lay outside the gene matches. The CDR3 runs 17 residues. This CDR3 is CASSFRLASGEKDTQYF. The CDR3 bases are TGTGCCAGCAGCTTCCGACTGGCTAGCGGGGAGAAAGATACGCAGTATTTT.

The chain combines TRBV28 with TRBJ2-1; the D gene is possibly TRBD1 (6 bases). Germline V gene data show CDR1 as MDHEN and CDR2 as SYDVKM. Trimming stripped 4 bases from V and 0 bases from J, with 10 bases between. The CDR3 is made up of 15 amino acids. The CDR3 DNA reads as TGTGCCAGCAGTTCAGGGGCGGTCTCCTACAATGAGCAGTTCTTC. Its translation is CASSSGAVSYNEQFF. Variable domain in full (rest from reference TRBV28 and TRBJ2-1): DVKVTQSSRYLVKRTGEKVFLECVQDMDHENMFWYRQDPGLGLRLIYFSYDVKMKEKGDIPEGYSVSREKKERFSLILESASTNQTSMYLCASSSGAVSYNEQFFGPGTRLTVL.

This clone appeared a few times. This sequence joins TRBV27 and TRBJ2-7; 7 bases line up with TRBD2. With V trimmed by 5 bases and J by 4 bases, 5 bases remained unmatched. In germline, CDR1 is MNHEY, CDR2 SMNVEV (reference sequence). CDR3 length: 13 residues. CDR3 sequence reads: CASSRGVIYEQYF. The DNA for the CDR3 is TGTGCCAGCAGTCGGGGGGTTATTTACGAGCAGTACTTC.

This chain uses TRBV2 with TRBJ2-1; TRBD1 agrees at 12 bases. Germline trimming cut 8 bases from V and 7 bases from J; bases unmatched to any gene: 6. Germline CDR1 reads SNHLY; CDR2 reads FYNNEI. The CDR3 extends over 14 amino acids. This CDR3 is CASLPGQGANEQFF. The CDR3 DNA follows: TGTGCCAGCCTGCCGGGACAGGGGGCTAATGAGCAGTTCTTC.

V and J are TRBV5-6 and TRBJ2-5; D may be TRBD1 (5 bases). Germline CDR1 and CDR2: SGHDT and YYEEEE. The CDR3 runs 14 residues. V lost 4 bases and J 5 bases, leaving 15 bases between the germline ends. As DNA, the CDR3 is TGTGCCAGCAGCGTCTCTCAGGGTTACGAGACCCAGTACTTC. This encodes CASSVSQGYETQYF.

V and J are TRBV5-1 and TRBJ1-2; possible D gene TRBD1, 5 bases. This CDR3 contains 15 residues. V dropped 2 bases and J dropped 2 bases, with 13 bases sitting between them. The germline V gene encodes CDR1 SGHRS and CDR2 YFSETQ. The CDR3, as DNA: TGCGCCAGCAGCTTTATTTCGGGGGTAAACTATGGCTACACCTTC. Translation: CASSFISGVNYGYTF.

The CDR3 reads CASTKQFF. The CDR3 DNA is TGTGCCAGCACAAAGCAGTTCTTC. This chain uses TRBV19 with TRBJ2-1; the D is unclear. This CDR3 is 8 amino acids long. The V end lost 9 bases, the J end lost 11 bases, and 5 bases lay between the germline ends. CDR1 and CDR2 (germline): LNHDA, SQIVND (reference sequence).

The chain joins TRBV5-4 to TRBJ2-7, with 10 bases matching TRBD2. The CDR3 contains 16 residues. Germline V gene data show CDR1 as SGHNT and CDR2 as YYREEE (reference sequence). V lost 5 bases, J lost 9 bases, and 17 bases stayed unmatched. The CDR3 DNA reads as TGTGCCAGCAGGGAAGGTCACAACTCGGGACTAGCGTCGCAGTACTTC. Translation: CASREGHNSGLASQYF.

The chain combines TRBV29-1 with TRBJ1-1; D may be TRBD1 (6 bases). This CDR3 is built from 16 residues. The germline V and J ends were trimmed by 1 base and 1 base, with 16 bases remaining between them. The germline V gene has CDR1 SQVTM and CDR2 ANQGSEA. CDR3 sequence reads: CSVEGAVGQRNTEAFF. Written as DNA, the CDR3 is TGCAGCGTTGAAGGGGCCGTTGGACAGAGGAACACTGAAGCTTTCTTT.

The chain employs TRBV5-5 and TRBJ1-6; a possible D gene is TRBD1 (5 bases). CDR1 SGHKS and CDR2 YYEKEE come from the germline V gene (reference sequence). Trimming left V 0 bases short and J 15 bases short, with 16 bases between. The CDR3 runs to 14 residues. CDR3 protein: CASSLVGAAYHLHF. CDR3 nucleotide sequence: TGTGCCAGCAGCTTGGTAGGGGCCGCTTACCACCTCCACTTT.

The chain uses TRBV5-1 and TRBJ2-5, with D perhaps matching TRBD2 (7 bases). Per germline, CDR1 SGHRS and CDR2 YFSETQ. There are 16 residues in the CDR3. Trimming left V 4 bases short and J 3 bases short, with 19 bases between. The CDR3 sequence: CASSGGAAGVKETQYF. In nucleotides, the CDR3 is TGCGCCAGCAGCGGGGGGGCTGCGGGAGTTAAAGAGACCCAGTACTTC.

This chain connects TRBV5-1 to TRBJ1-3, with D tentatively TRBD1 (5 bases). CDR3 length: 16 residues. Germline CDR1 reads SGHRS; CDR2 reads YFSETQ. V was pared by 2 bases and J by 0 bases, with 12 bases between. CDR3: CASSFQGGSSGNTIYF. The CDR3 DNA sequence: TGCGCCAGCAGCTTCCAGGGTGGTAGCTCTGGAAACACCATATATTTT.

This chain connects TRBV6-2 or TRBV6-3 to TRBJ2-1; TRBD1 is a possible D gene (6 bases). Germline lookup yields CDR1 MNHEY and CDR2 SVGEGT. This CDR3 is built from 13 residues. Trimming stripped 5 bases from V and 4 bases from J, with 9 bases between. The CDR3 loop reads CASSPGQYNEQFF. CDR3 nucleotides: TGTGCCAGCAGTCCCGGACAGTACAATGAGCAGTTCTTC.

This clone was counted a single time. V is TRBV5-1 and J is TRBJ2-7, with 9 bases that match TRBD1. The V gene end was trimmed by 0 bases and the J gene end by 10 bases; junction bases not matched to a gene: 8. Germline assignment: CDR1 SGHRS and CDR2 YFSETQ. This CDR3 is built from 14 residues. CDR3 region: CASSLVGQGIPQYF. CDR3 DNA sequence: TGCGCCAGCAGCTTGGTGGGACAGGGTATTCCCCAGTACTTC. The entire variable domain, with the rest obtained from reference TRBV5-1 and TRBJ2-7, is as follows: KAGVTQTPRYLIKTRGQQVTLSCSPISGHRSVSWYQQTPGQGLQFLFEYFSETQRNKGNFPGRFSGRQFSNSRSEMNVSTLELGDSALYLCASSLVGQGIPQYFGPGTRLTVT.

This chain connects TRBV19 to TRBJ2-7; tentative D call: TRBD2 (5 bases). The CDR3 is 13 amino acids. Germline CDR1 is LNHDA and CDR2 is SQIVND (reference sequence). The ends were cut back, 4 bases at V and 3 bases at J, with 10 bases in the middle. The CDR3 region is CASSTFGGYEQYF. The CDR3 bases are TGTGCCAGTAGTACTTTCGGAGGCTACGAGCAGTACTTC.

The chain recombines TRBV6-5 with TRBJ2-7; a weak D match, TRBD1 (6 bases). Germline CDR1 MNHEY, CDR2 SVGAGI. This CDR3 contains 15 residues. Between the trimmed V and J ends, which lost 5 bases and 2 bases, there was a span of 16 bases. The CDR3 here is CASSPVRGSTYEQYF. Written as DNA, the CDR3 is TGTGCCAGCAGTCCTGTCAGGGGCTCTACCTACGAGCAGTACTTC.

This CDR3 reads CASGAGSTDTQYF. The CDR3 DNA sequence: TGTGCCAGCGGGGCGGGGAGCACAGATACGCAGTATTTT. The chain is built from TRBV6-5 and TRBJ2-3; a possible D gene is TRBD2 (6 bases). CDR3 length equals 13 residues. Trimming removed 8 bases from V and 0 bases from J, with 9 bases in between. CDR1 and CDR2 from the germline V gene are MNHEY and SVGAGI.